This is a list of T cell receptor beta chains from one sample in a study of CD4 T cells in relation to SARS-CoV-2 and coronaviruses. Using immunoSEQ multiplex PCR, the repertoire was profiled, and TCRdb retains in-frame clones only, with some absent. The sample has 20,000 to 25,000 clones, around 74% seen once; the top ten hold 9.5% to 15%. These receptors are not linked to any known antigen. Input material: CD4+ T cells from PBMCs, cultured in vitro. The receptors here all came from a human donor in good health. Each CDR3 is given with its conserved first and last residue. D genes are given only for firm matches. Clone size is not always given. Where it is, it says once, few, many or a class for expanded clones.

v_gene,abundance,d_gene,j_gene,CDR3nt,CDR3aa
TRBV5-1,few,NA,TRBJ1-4,TGCGCCAGCAGCTTCGCGGGTCGACCATTCACGACTAATGAAAAACTGTTTTTT,CASSFAGRPFTTNEKLFF
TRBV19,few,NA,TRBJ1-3,TGTGCCAGTAGTACTCAGAGAGCTGGAAACACCATATATTTT,CASSTQRAGNTIYF
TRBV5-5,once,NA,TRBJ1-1,TGTGCCAGCAGCTTGTGGATGAACACTGAAGCTTTCTTT,CASSLWMNTEAFF
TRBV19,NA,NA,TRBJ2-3,TGTGCCAGTAGGAAAAGGGGGAGCACAGATACGCAGTATTTT,CASRKRGSTDTQYF
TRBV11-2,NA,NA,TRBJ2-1,TGTGCCAGCAGCTCCATTCAGGGTCAACGGAGCTCCTACAATGAGCAGTTCTTC,CASSSIQGQRSSYNEQFF
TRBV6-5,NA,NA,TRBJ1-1,TGTGCCAGCCGGGAACTCGCAGACACTGAAGCTTTCTTT,CASRELADTEAFF
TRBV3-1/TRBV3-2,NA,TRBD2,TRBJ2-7,TGTGCCAGCAGCCAAGGGGGGGGCGAGCAGTACTTC,CASSQGGGEQYF
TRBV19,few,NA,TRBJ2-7,TGTGCCAGTAGTATTACCAGGGACAACGAGCAGTACTTC,CASSITRDNEQYF
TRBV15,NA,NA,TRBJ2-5,TGTGCCACCGGGTCTAGAGTCCAAGAGACCCAGTACTTC,CATGSRVQETQYF
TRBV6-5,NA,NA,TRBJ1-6,TGTGCCAGCACTGTGGGGAATAATTCACCCCTCCACTTT,CASTVGNNSPLHF
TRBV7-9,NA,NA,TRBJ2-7,TGTGCCAGCAGCCGGGGTCGGACATACGAGCAGTACTTC,CASSRGRTYEQYF
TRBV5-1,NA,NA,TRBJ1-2,TGCGCCAGTTCTCCCAACGACCGGGTCCAAAGGAACTATGGCTACACCTTC,CASSPNDRVQRNYGYTF
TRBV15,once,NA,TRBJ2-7,TGTGCCACCAGCAGAGAGGGGAAGGTATACGAGCAGTACTTC,CATSREGKVYEQYF
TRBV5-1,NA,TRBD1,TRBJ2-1,TGCGCCAGCAGCAAGGACAGGGTCTCCTACAATGAGCAGTTCTTC,CASSKDRVSYNEQFF
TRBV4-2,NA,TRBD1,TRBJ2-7,TGTGCCAGCAGCCAAGATGCGGACAGGGGAGTAGGCGAGCAGTACTTC,CASSQDADRGVGEQYF
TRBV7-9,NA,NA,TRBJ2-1,TGTGCCAGCAGCTTACCGCGGGTGCCTCGGGACTACAATGAGCAGTTCTTC,CASSLPRVPRDYNEQFF
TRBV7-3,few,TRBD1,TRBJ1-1,TGTGCCAGCAGCTCGTTCCACCGGACAGGGGGGGAAGCTTTCTTT,CASSSFHRTGGEAFF
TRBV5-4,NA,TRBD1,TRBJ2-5,TGTGCCAGCAGCCCGCCGGACAGGGAAGAGACCCAGTACTTC,CASSPPDREETQYF
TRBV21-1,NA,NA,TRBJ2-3,TGTGCCAGCAGCAAAGACGAGATCACAGATACGCAGTATTTT,CASSKDEITDTQYF
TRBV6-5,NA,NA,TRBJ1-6,TGTGCCAGCAGTTACAATGGCTGGAGTCGGAATTCACCCCTCCACTTT,CASSYNGWSRNSPLHF
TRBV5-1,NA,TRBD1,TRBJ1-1,TGCGCCAGCAGCTTGGCCGCGGGACAGCTGAACACTGAAGCTTTCTTT,CASSLAAGQLNTEAFF
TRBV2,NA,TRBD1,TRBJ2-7,TGTGCCAGCACCGGAGGGGGACAGGGGCACTACGAGCAGTACTTC,CASTGGGQGHYEQYF
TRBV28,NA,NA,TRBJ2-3,TGTGCCAGCACTTCTTTCCAGGGCTACAATACGCAGTATTTT,CASTSFQGYNTQYF